A single sample is the source of the 2 T cell receptor beta chains below, sequenced in a study of post-analysis software for immune sequencing data. Findings and caveats of the study: TRBV5-6, TRBV5-1 and TRBV20-1 belonged to a set of a handful of TRBV segments that were more frequent in patients than controls.

The authors incorporated unique molecular identifiers into the TCR beta cDNA libraries. One entry per CDR3 protein, called by TCRdb with MiXCR from the PCR reads. Among 550,000 to 700,000 distinct CDR3 sequences listed, roughly 47% were seen once. These TCRs are of unknown antigen specificity. The sample consisted of blood. All receptors come from a girl between 5 and 17 years old with multiple sclerosis.

This clonotype was counted a few times. This CDR3 reads CASSPRDSRAGEQYF. The CDR3 DNA follows: TGTGCCAGCAGCCCACGGGACTCCCGGGCGGGGGAGCAGTACTTC. The genes are TRBV28 and TRBJ2-7; tentative D call: TRBD2 (6 bases). V shed 6 bases and J shed 7 bases, with 22 bases lying between them. The CDR3 runs 15 residues. The germline V gene encodes CDR1 MDHEN and CDR2 SYDVKM.

The V call is TRBV12-3 or TRBV12-4, the J call TRBJ1-1, with 9 bases lining up with TRBD1. V shed 8 bases, J shed 5 bases, and the junction held 9 bases outside the gene matches. CDR3 length equals 14 residues. CDR3 residues: CASVQGAIGTEAFF. The DNA of the CDR3 is TGTGCCAGCGTACAGGGGGCCATCGGAACTGAAGCTTTCTTT.